The following is a TCR beta chain sequence with its context. This sample was taken from a study of blood T cells in healthy people across ages. CDR3 size: 14 residues. Trimming cost V 4 bases and J 12 bases; bases outside gene matches: 8. Germline loops: CDR1 LGHDT, CDR2 YNNKEL (reference sequence). A second roughly 7 to 11 cycle PCR used barcoded and J-beta primers. TCRdb independently ran MiXCR on the 5' RACE reads; one entry per CDR3 protein. The sample holds about 780,000 distinct CDR3 sequences; around 24% are singletons and the top ten take 2.5% to 3.5%. Separately, the same data were catalogued under a study of T cells of mothers and their children.

The chain carries TRBV3-1 and TRBJ2-1, with 11 bases fitting TRBD2. The sequencing sample was made of blood. The TCR was taken from a boy between 10 and 17 years old in good health. CDR3 sequence: CASSPLLAGGGQFF. The CDR3, as DNA: TGTGCCAGCAGCCCTCTCCTAGCGGGGGGCGGGCAGTTCTTC.